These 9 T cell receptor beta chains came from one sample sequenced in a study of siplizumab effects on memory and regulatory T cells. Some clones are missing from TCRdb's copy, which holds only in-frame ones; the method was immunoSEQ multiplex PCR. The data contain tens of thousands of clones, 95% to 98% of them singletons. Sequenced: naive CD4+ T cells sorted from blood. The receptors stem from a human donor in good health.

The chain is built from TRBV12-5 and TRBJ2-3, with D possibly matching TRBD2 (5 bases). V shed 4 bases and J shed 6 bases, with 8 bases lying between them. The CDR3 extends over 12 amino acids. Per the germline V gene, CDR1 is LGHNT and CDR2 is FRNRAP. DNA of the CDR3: TGTGCTAGTGGTTCGTTAGCGGATACGCAGTATTTT. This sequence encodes CASGSLADTQYF.

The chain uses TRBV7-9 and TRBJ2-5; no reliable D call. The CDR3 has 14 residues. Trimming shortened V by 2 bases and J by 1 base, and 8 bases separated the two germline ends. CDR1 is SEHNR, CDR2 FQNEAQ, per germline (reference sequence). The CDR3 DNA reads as TGTGCCAGCAGCTTATCCGCAGCCCAAGAGACCCAGTACTTC. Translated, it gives CASSLSAAQETQYF.

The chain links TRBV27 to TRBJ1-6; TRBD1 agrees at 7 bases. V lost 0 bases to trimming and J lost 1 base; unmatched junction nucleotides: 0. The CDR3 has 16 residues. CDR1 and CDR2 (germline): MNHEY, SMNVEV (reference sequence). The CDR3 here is CASSLSTGSYNSPLHF. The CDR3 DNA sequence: TGTGCCAGCAGTTTATCGACAGGGTCCTATAATTCACCCCTCCACTTT.

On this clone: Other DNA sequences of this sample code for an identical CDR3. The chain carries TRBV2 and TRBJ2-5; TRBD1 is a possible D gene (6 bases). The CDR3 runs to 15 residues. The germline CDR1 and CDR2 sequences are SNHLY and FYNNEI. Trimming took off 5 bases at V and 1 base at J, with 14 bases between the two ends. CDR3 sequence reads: CASSTPGTFQETQYF. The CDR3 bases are TGTGCCAGCAGTACACCCGGGACATTCCAAGAGACCCAGTACTTC.

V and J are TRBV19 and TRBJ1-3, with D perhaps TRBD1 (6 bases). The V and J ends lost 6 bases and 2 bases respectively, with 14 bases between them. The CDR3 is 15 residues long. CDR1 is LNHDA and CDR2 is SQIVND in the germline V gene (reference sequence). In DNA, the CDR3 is TGTGCCAGTAGAGAGGCAGGGGTTGCTGGAAACACCATATATTTT. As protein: CASREAGVAGNTIYF. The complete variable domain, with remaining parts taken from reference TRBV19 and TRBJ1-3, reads DGGITQSPKYLFRKEGQNVTLSCEQNLNHDAMYWYRQDPGQGLRLIYYSQIVNDFQKGDIAEGYSVSREKKESFPLTVTSAQKNPTAFYLCASREAGVAGNTIYFGEGSWLTVV.

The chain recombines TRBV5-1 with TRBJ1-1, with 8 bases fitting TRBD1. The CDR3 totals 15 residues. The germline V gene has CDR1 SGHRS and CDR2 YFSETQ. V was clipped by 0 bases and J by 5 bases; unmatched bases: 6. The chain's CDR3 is CASSLVQGEGTEAFF. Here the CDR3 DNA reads TGCGCCAGCAGCTTGGTACAGGGGGAAGGTACTGAAGCTTTCTTT.

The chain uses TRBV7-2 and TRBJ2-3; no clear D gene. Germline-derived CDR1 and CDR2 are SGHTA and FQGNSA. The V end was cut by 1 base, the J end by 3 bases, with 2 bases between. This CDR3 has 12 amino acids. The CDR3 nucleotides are TGTGCCAGCAGCTTAGGAACAGATACGCAGTATTTT. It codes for CASSLGTDTQYF.

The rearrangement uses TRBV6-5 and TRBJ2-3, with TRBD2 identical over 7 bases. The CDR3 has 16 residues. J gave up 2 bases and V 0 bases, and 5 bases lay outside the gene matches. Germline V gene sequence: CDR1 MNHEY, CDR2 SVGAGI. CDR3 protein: CASSYSGGSFTDTQYF. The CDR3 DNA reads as TGTGCCAGCAGTTACTCAGGCGGGAGTTTCACAGATACGCAGTATTTT.

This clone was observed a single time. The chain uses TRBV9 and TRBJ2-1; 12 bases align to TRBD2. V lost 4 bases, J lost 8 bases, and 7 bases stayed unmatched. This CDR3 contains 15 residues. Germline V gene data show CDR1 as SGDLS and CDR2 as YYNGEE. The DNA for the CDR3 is TGTGCCAGCAGCATACTAGCGGGAGGAACCGATGAGCAGTTCTTC. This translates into CASSILAGGTDEQFF.